This T cell receptor beta chain was captured in a study of T cells expressing NK-cell markers. Study in general: Out of eight donors sequenced, seven tested HCMV-seropositive and the remaining one seronegative.

Note on this clonotype: Its antigen is still unknown.

Study-wide results and limits: For several donors, these clonotypes were likewise the leading ones in the CD3+CD56-NKG2C+ fraction.

The CDR3 spans 17 residues. The TCR beta cDNA came from 5'RACE template switching with UMIs. TCRdb derives one entry per CDR3 protein from the 5' RACE reads, leaving out DNA. The listing records about 150,000 distinct CDR3 sequences. The rearrangement links TRBV12-3 or TRBV12-4 to TRBJ1-1; the D gene TCRdb calls, TRBD1, cannot be checked with no DNA. The sequenced material came from blood T cells: a sorted CD56 or NKG2C T cell subset, CD4+ or CD8+ T cells, or bulk PBMC T cells (not recorded which). This clonotype originated in a man younger than 30 in good health. The CDR3 loop is CASSPLSGGIGQFEAFF.